These 23 T cell receptor beta chains originate from one sample sequenced in a study of T cell changes during pregnancy in multiple sclerosis. Sequencing was performed with immunoSEQ multiplex PCR; in TCRdb, only in-frame clones are kept and a portion is missing. Of fewer than 45,000 clones in the sample, roughly 87% were seen once. Sequencing used CD4+ T cells from peripheral blood mononuclear cells, obtained in the first trimester of pregnancy. These receptors came from a female donor with multiple sclerosis, enrolled in a pregnancy study.

The V call is TRBV4-2, the J call TRBJ1-5; 9 bases fit TRBD1. Germline-derived CDR1 and CDR2 are LGHNA and YNFKEQ. The CDR3 spans 17 residues. V dropped 2 bases and J dropped 0; count of bases not matched to a gene: 5. The CDR3 sequence: CASSQRTGALSNQPQHF. The CDR3 nucleotides read TGTGCCAGCAGCCAAAGGACAGGGGCCCTTAGCAATCAGCCCCAGCATTTT.

The chain is built from TRBV30 and TRBJ1-6; a weak D match, TRBD1 (5 bases). With 4 bases removed from V and 9 bases from J, the gap between germline ends came to 19 bases. The CDR3 covers 15 residues. Germline CDR1 reads GTSNPN; CDR2 reads SVGIG (reference sequence). As DNA, the CDR3 is TGTGCCTGGAATGGAGATGGGGCCGCTTTTTCACCCCTCCACTTT. It specifies CAWNGDGAAFSPLHF.

The chain carries TRBV5-6 and TRBJ1-1; the D is unclear. Trimming took off 1 base at V and 11 bases at J, with 12 bases between the two ends. CDR1 is SGHDT, CDR2 YYEEEE, per germline. CDR3 length equals 12 residues. CDR3 DNA: TGTGCCAGCAGCTTGCAAGGGAGCGGGGCTTTCTTT. This encodes CASSLQGSGAFF. The whole variable domain, filled in from reference TRBV5-6 and TRBJ1-1, reads DAGVTQSPTHLIKTRGQQVTLRCSPKSGHDTVSWYQQALGQGPQFIFQYYEEEERQRGNFPDRFSGHQFPNYSSELNVNALLLGDSALYLCASSLQGSGAFFGQGTRLTVV.

The V and J genes are TRBV11-1 and TRBJ2-2, with D possibly TRBD2 on 5 matching bases. The germline gives CDR1 SGHAT, CDR2 FQDESV (reference sequence). The CDR3 is 14 amino acids. V lost 3 bases and J 7 bases, leaving 12 bases between the germline ends. The chain's CDR3 is CASSFFSAGGELFF. CDR3 sequence (DNA): TGTGCCAGCAGCTTCTTCAGCGCGGGCGGGGAGCTGTTTTTT.

The chain recombines TRBV6-4 with TRBJ2-3; 12 nucleotides line up with TRBD1. The CDR3 is 16 amino acids. Germline values: CDR1 MRHNA, CDR2 SNTAGT. With 4 bases clipped from V and 4 bases from J, the junction kept 6 bases outside the gene matches. The CDR3 spells CASSVTGTGGADTQYF. DNA for the CDR3: TGTGCCAGCAGTGTTACCGGGACAGGGGGCGCAGATACGCAGTATTTT.

This rearrangement joins TRBV7-8 to TRBJ2-6; D might be TRBD2 (7 bases). Trimming cost V 4 bases and J 0 bases, with 16 bases left between them. Germline CDR1 is SGHVS and CDR2 is FQNEAQ. CDR3 length: 18 amino acids. CDR3 in DNA: TGTGCCAGCAGCTCGGAGGGGGACTACAACTCTGGGGCCAACGTCCTGACTTTC. This gives the protein CASSSEGDYNSGANVLTF.

The chain has TRBV7-9 and TRBJ1-1; maybe TRBD1 (6 bases). V was cut by 11 bases and J by 6 bases, with 19 bases left in between. Germline V lookup: CDR1 SEHNR, CDR2 FQNEAQ (reference sequence). The CDR3 is 13 amino acids. The DNA of the CDR3 is TGTGCCCCCTACGCAGGGGCTTTGTCTGAAGCTTTCTTT. Its translation: CAPYAGALSEAFF. The full variable domain, rest sourced from reference TRBV7-9 and TRBJ1-1, is DTGVSQNPRHKITKRGQNVTFRCDPISEHNRLYWYRQTLGQGPEFLTYFQNEAQLEKSRLLSDRFSAERPKGSFSTLEIQRTEQGDSAMYLCAPYAGALSEAFFGQGTRLTVV.

This chain joins TRBV19 and TRBJ1-2, with D perhaps TRBD1 (6 bases). The germline CDR1 and CDR2 sequences are LNHDA and SQIVND (reference sequence). The CDR3 has 13 residues. Trimming removed 10 bases at V and 3 bases at J, with 15 bases between. CDR3 sequence reads: CATGGQFYYGYTF. CDR3 nucleotide sequence: TGTGCCACTGGAGGACAGTTCTACTATGGCTACACCTTC.

The chain combines TRBV6-5 with TRBJ1-3; unclear D gene. Trimming shortened V by 7 bases and J by 0 bases, and 13 bases separated the two germline ends. Germline V lookup: CDR1 MNHEY, CDR2 SVGAGI. This CDR3 is built from 15 residues. The CDR3 nucleotides read TGTGCCAGCAACCCTACTGGAGACTCTGGAAACACCATATATTTT. Encoded protein: CASNPTGDSGNTIYF.

The V call is TRBV6-6, the J call TRBJ2-7; possibly TRBD1 for D (6 bases). Trimming took off 6 bases at V and 3 bases at J, with 21 bases between the two ends. CDR1 and CDR2 from the germline V gene are MNHNY and SVGAGI (reference sequence). This CDR3 has 16 amino acids. CDR3 region: CASRDSRGFGIYEQYF. The CDR3 region has the DNA TGTGCCAGCAGAGATTCCAGGGGCTTCGGTATCTACGAGCAGTACTTC.

The chain has TRBV7-9 and TRBJ2-7; 8 positions agree with TRBD1. The germline gives CDR1 SEHNR, CDR2 FQNEAQ (reference sequence). Trimming cost V 5 bases and J 3 bases; bases outside gene matches: 12. The CDR3 runs to 16 residues. The chain's CDR3 is CASSGPGTGNYYEQYF. In nucleotides, the CDR3 is TGTGCCAGCAGCGGACCCGGGACAGGAAATTACTACGAGCAGTACTTC. Based on the CDR3 plus reference TRBV7-9 and TRBJ2-7, the full variable domain is DTGVSQNPRHKITKRGQNVTFRCDPISEHNRLYWYRQTLGQGPEFLTYFQNEAQLEKSRLLSDRFSAERPKGSFSTLEIQRTEQGDSAMYLCASSGPGTGNYYEQYFGPGTRLTVT.

The rearrangement links TRBV7-2 to TRBJ2-5; 7 nucleotides agree with TRBD2. The germline V gene has CDR1 SGHTA and CDR2 FQGNSA. This CDR3 region has 18 residues. J was trimmed by 0 bases and V by 5 bases; bases with no gene match: 15. The CDR3 loop is CASSQNPSSGPYQETQYF. CDR3 in DNA: TGTGCCAGCAGCCAAAACCCATCTAGCGGACCGTACCAAGAGACCCAGTACTTC.

J is TRBJ2-1 and V is TRBV4-2; 14 nucleotides line up with TRBD2. The CDR3 consists of 17 residues. The germline V gene encodes CDR1 LGHNA and CDR2 YNFKEQ. The V gene end was trimmed by 2 bases and the J gene end by 9 bases; junction bases not matched to a gene: 9. DNA for the CDR3: TGTGCCAGCAGCCAACCCACCGGGACTAGCGGGAGTATTGAGCAGTTCTTC. Encoded protein: CASSQPTGTSGSIEQFF.

The gene calls are TRBV4-1 and TRBJ2-1; 9 positions match TRBD2. The V gene's germline CDR1 is MGHRA and CDR2 YSYEKL. Unmatched junction bases numbered 9, after V lost 2 bases and J lost 4 bases. CDR3 size: 17 residues. CDR3 nucleotide sequence: TGCGCCAGCAGCCAAAGCCCCCACAGCGGGGGGTACAATGAGCAGTTCTTC. Translating it yields CASSQSPHSGGYNEQFF.

The chain couples TRBV4-1 to TRBJ1-1, with 8 bases matching TRBD1. V gave up 3 bases and J gave up 0 bases; unmatched junction bases: 3. CDR3 length: 15 amino acids. Germline assignment: CDR1 MGHRA and CDR2 YSYEKL. CDR3 in amino acids: CASSQGDRLNTEAFF. The DNA of the CDR3 is TGCGCCAGCAGCCAGGGGGACAGGTTGAACACTGAAGCTTTCTTT.

The chain carries TRBV4-1 and TRBJ2-1, with TRBD2 as a possible D gene (6 bases). The V end was cut by 0 bases, the J end by 4 bases, with 13 bases between. The CDR3 runs 16 residues. Germline CDR1 MGHRA, CDR2 YSYEKL. The CDR3 DNA reads as TGCGCCAGCAGCCAAGATTGGGCAGGAGGGTACAATGAGCAGTTCTTC. Translated, it gives CASSQDWAGGYNEQFF.

The chain has TRBV19 and TRBJ1-1, with 7 bases lining up with TRBD1. V trimming: 5 bases; J trimming: 3 bases; junction bases outside the gene matches: 3. Looked up from germline, CDR1 is LNHDA and CDR2 is SQIVND (reference sequence). This CDR3 is built from 13 residues. The CDR3 loop is CASSSQGYTEAFF. DNA for the CDR3: TGTGCCAGTAGTTCACAGGGGTACACTGAAGCTTTCTTT.

This clone was seen a single time. The chain has TRBV30 and TRBJ2-7; 7 bases line up with TRBD1. The V gene's germline CDR1 is GTSNPN and CDR2 SVGIG (reference sequence). The J segment lost 6 bases and the V segment lost 3 bases, leaving 5 bases of the junction unmatched. The length of the CDR3 is 12 residues. The CDR3 coding sequence is TGTGCCTGGAGCAAAGACAGGGCCGAGCAGTACTTC. Amino acids: CAWSKDRAEQYF.

The gene calls are TRBV4-3 and TRBJ2-3; D not certain. This CDR3 is 15 amino acids long. Trimming took 0 bases from V and 1 from J, leaving 8 bases between them. CDR1 is LGHNA and CDR2 is YSLEER in the germline V gene. The CDR3 loop is CASSQDHRGTDTQYF. The CDR3 DNA sequence: TGCGCCAGCAGCCAAGATCATCGGGGCACAGATACGCAGTATTTT.

This clone was detected a few times. The chain has TRBV18 and TRBJ2-1; 13 bases line up with TRBD2. J lost 4 bases, V lost 5 bases, and 5 bases had no gene match. The V gene's germline CDR1 is KGHSH and CDR2 LQKENI. The CDR3 is made up of 16 amino acids. The CDR3 coding sequence is TGTGCCAGCTCAGGACTAGCGGGAGTTTTTTACAATGAGCAGTTCTTC. Translation: CASSGLAGVFYNEQFF.

CDR3 DNA: TGTGCCAGCAGCCAAGAACAGGGGGCTTTAGCTTTCTTT. It yields the protein CASSQEQGALAFF. V gene TRBV7-2 combines with J gene TRBJ1-1; 9 positions agree with TRBD1. V was clipped by 5 bases and J by 10 bases; unmatched bases: 8. Germline V gene sequence: CDR1 SGHTA, CDR2 FQGNSA. The CDR3 length is 13 residues. The full variable domain, completed using reference TRBV7-2 and TRBJ1-1, is GAGVSQSPSNKVTEKGKDVELRCDPISGHTALYWYRQSLGQGLEFLIYFQGNSAPDKSGLPSDRFSAERTGGSVSTLTIQRTQQEDSAVYLCASSQEQGALAFFGQGTRLTVV.

This chain links TRBV13 with TRBJ1-4; no clear D gene. CDR1 and CDR2 (germline): PRHDT, FYEKMQ (reference sequence). The CDR3 consists of 14 residues. V lost 2 bases and J 5 bases, leaving 9 bases between the germline ends. The CDR3 region has the DNA TGTGCCAGCAGCTTATTTCGGGAGAATGAAAAACTGTTTTTT. It is translated as CASSLFRENEKLFF. Complete variable domain (other parts from reference TRBV13 and TRBJ1-4): AAGVIQSPRHLIKEKRETATLKCYPIPRHDTVYWYQQGPGQDPQFLISFYEKMQSDKGSIPDRFSAQQFSDYHSELNMSSLELGDSALYFCASSLFRENEKLFFGSGTQLSVL.

This clone was detected only once. V usage is TRBV18 and J usage is TRBJ2-7; 7 positions agree with TRBD2. Germline loops: CDR1 KGHSH, CDR2 LQKENI. The J segment lost 4 bases and the V segment lost 6 bases, leaving 6 bases of the junction unmatched. This CDR3 has 13 residues. For the CDR3, the DNA is TGTGCCAGCTCGGGGAGGGATAGGTACGAGCAGTACTTC. Translated: CASSGRDRYEQYF.